This T cell receptor (beta chain) was found in a study of T-cell memory formation after mild COVID-19. Turning to the study itself: The two donors had largely donor-specific TCR clusters. Whole-study results and caveats: Pre-infection memory contained some responding clones, which suggested that cross-reactive memory had joined. Among CD4+ contracting clones, most were CM and EM, and CD8+ ones EMRA.

After 5'RACE with constant-segment primers, TCR alpha and TCR beta cDNA libraries carrying sample barcodes and UMIs were obtained. Each CDR3 protein is one row after TCRdb ran MiXCR on the 5' RACE reads. Of 300,000 to 400,000 distinct CDR3 sequences listed, around a sixth were seen once; the top ten hold around 22%. Regarding this clonotype: The antigen is not known.

V shed 0 bases, J shed 4 bases, and the junction held 7 bases outside the gene matches. This CDR3 has 16 amino acids. CDR1 and CDR2 (germline): SGHRS, YFSETQ. Sequenced input: PBMCs or a T cell subset sorted from them (not recorded which). The J gene is TRBJ2-5, the V gene TRBV5-1; 9 bases are a match to TRBD1. This receptor was taken from a man younger than 30 who had mild COVID-19 (a few samples of this study predate the infection). Cell type and time point are not known. CDR3: CASSLGDRAPRETQYF. In nucleotides, the CDR3 is TGCGCCAGCAGCTTGGGGGACAGGGCACCAAGAGAGACCCAGTACTTC.